This T cell receptor beta chain was sequenced for a study of T cell responses to AZD1222 COVID-19 vaccine. As concerns this clone: Its antigen is undetermined.

Sequencing was performed with immunoSEQ multiplex PCR; in TCRdb, only in-frame clones are kept and a portion is missing. The sample has about 130,000 clones, approximately 84% seen once. Study conclusions and caveats: Clonal diversity was possibly underestimated, and white British individuals and females predominated among donors. Reportedly, nearly half the spike-specific TCRs target unmutated variant regions. Sampling captured repertoires only after the peak T cell response.

Per the germline V gene, CDR1 is SGHDT and CDR2 is YYEEEE. The CDR3 covers 18 residues. The V and J ends lost 4 bases and 0 bases respectively, with 19 bases between them. The TCR comes from an adult in good health. The chain links TRBV5-6 to TRBJ1-4; D might be TRBD1 (6 bases). Sequencing was performed on peripheral blood, taken on day 0 of AZD1222 vaccination. The CDR3 sequence is CASSPAIGGLATNEKLFF. DNA for the CDR3: TGTGCCAGCAGCCCGGCCATAGGGGGGTTGGCAACTAATGAAAAACTGTTTTTT.